Below are 11 T cell receptor beta chains sequenced from a single sample in a study of blood T cells in healthy people across ages. A second PCR, run for about 6 to 12 cycles, used a sample-barcoded 5' primer plus a J-beta primer mix. TCRdb reanalysed the 5' RACE reads using MiXCR and keeps one entry per CDR3 protein. The sample has 660,000 or so distinct CDR3 sequences, 58% seen once. Sequenced sample: blood. The receptors here all came from a man in his sixties in good health.

The chain has TRBV6-5 and TRBJ2-5, with D possibly being TRBD2 (6 bases). Trimming left V 0 bases short and J 0 bases short, with 14 bases between. Germline CDR1 MNHEY, CDR2 SVGAGI. This CDR3 region has 17 residues. CDR3 coding DNA: TGTGCCAGCAGTTACTCGACGCCCCCGGGGGACCAAGAGACCCAGTACTTC. This encodes CASSYSTPPGDQETQYF.

In its sample, this clonotype was seen many times. CDR3 region: CASSLAEDYEQYF. The CDR3 coding sequence is TGTGCCAGCAGCTTAGCTGAGGACTACGAGCAGTACTTC. V is TRBV7-9 and J is TRBJ2-7; D uncertain. The germline V gene has CDR1 SEHNR and CDR2 FQNEAQ (reference sequence). The CDR3 contains 13 residues. V was pared by 0 bases and J by 3 bases, with 6 bases between.

CDR3 nucleotides: TGTGCCAGCAGTGTCCAGGGTTCGAACACTGAAGCTTTCTTT. It specifies CASSVQGSNTEAFF. The gene calls are TRBV2 and TRBJ1-1, with D tentatively TRBD1 (5 bases). The CDR3 has 14 residues. Germline V CDR1 and CDR2: SNHLY, FYNNEI. V was trimmed by 4 bases and J by 1 base, leaving 10 bases between them.

The V and J genes are TRBV20-1 and TRBJ2-7, with D maybe TRBD2 (6 bases). The CDR3 runs to 15 residues. V was shortened by 6 bases and J by 0 bases, with 18 bases between the two germline ends. Germline V gene data show CDR1 as DFQATT and CDR2 as SNEGSKA (reference sequence). CDR3 in DNA: TGCAGTGCATACCGCCTAGCGTCTAGCTCCTACGAGCAGTACTTC. Amino acid sequence: CSAYRLASSSYEQYF.

The genes are TRBV5-1 and TRBJ2-1, with D perhaps matching TRBD2 (5 bases). CDR3 length equals 15 residues. Germline loops: CDR1 SGHRS, CDR2 YFSETQ. With 5 bases removed from V and 1 base from J, the gap between germline ends came to 13 bases. In nucleotides, the CDR3 is TGCGCCAGCAGTCTAGCCCCCGGGTCCTACAATGAGCAGTTCTTC. Protein sequence: CASSLAPGSYNEQFF.

The J gene is TRBJ2-5, the V gene TRBV2, with 8 bases matching TRBD2. Germline CDR1 reads SNHLY; CDR2 reads FYNNEI. Germline trimming cut 10 bases from V and 5 bases from J; bases unmatched to any gene: 6. There are 12 residues in the CDR3. In nucleotides, the CDR3 is TGTGCCACGGGACTAGTGGTGGAGACCCAGTACTTC. Amino acids: CATGLVVETQYF.

The CDR3 region has the DNA TGCAGTGCTACCGCCGGGACTAGCGGTACTAGCTCCTACAATGAGCAGTTCTTC. It encodes CSATAGTSGTSSYNEQFF. The chain links TRBV20-1 to TRBJ2-1; 11 positions agree with TRBD2. Trimming took 4 bases from V and 0 from J; bases not matched to a gene: 11. The CDR3 is 18 residues long. Germline loops: CDR1 DFQATT, CDR2 SNEGSKA (reference sequence).

This clonotype showed up many times. The rearrangement uses TRBV6-5 and TRBJ1-4; 7 bases match TRBD1. The CDR3 extends over 14 amino acids. Germline V gene data show CDR1 as MNHEY and CDR2 as SVGAGI. Trimming at V came to 3 bases and at J to 7 bases, leaving 5 bases not matched to a gene. The CDR3 sequence: CASSYGQEGEKLFF. CDR3 bases: TGTGCCAGCAGTTATGGACAGGAAGGTGAAAAACTGTTTTTT.

J is TRBJ1-5 and V is TRBV27; D remains ambiguous. Germline V gene lookup returns CDR1 MNHEY and CDR2 SMNVEV (reference sequence). The CDR3 contains 17 residues. The V and J ends lost 2 bases and 3 bases respectively, with 17 bases between them. This chain's CDR3 is CASSLTALWAPNQPQHF. CDR3 coding DNA: TGTGCCAGCAGTTTAACGGCGTTATGGGCCCCCAATCAGCCCCAGCATTTT.

The rearrangement links TRBV5-5 to TRBJ1-1; D unresolved. The CDR3 contains 12 residues. Trimming removed 4 bases from V and 3 bases from J, with 7 bases in between. CDR1 and CDR2 (germline): SGHKS, YYEKEE (reference sequence). CDR3 sequence (DNA): TGTGCCAGCAGCCCTTGGGACACTGAAGCTTTCTTT. Its protein is CASSPWDTEAFF. Together with reference TRBV5-5 and TRBJ1-1, the CDR3 gives the full variable domain: DAGVTQSPTHLIKTRGQQVTLRCSPISGHKSVSWYQQVLGQGPQFIFQYYEKEERGRGNFPDRFSARQFPNYSSELNVNALLLGDSALYLCASSPWDTEAFFGQGTRLTVV.

The genes are TRBV29-1 and TRBJ2-7; a weak D match, TRBD1 (5 bases). The CDR3 contains 12 residues. The V end was cut by 8 bases, the J end by 0 bases, with 11 bases between. Germline V gene data show CDR1 as SQVTM and CDR2 as ANQGSEA. The CDR3 reads CSSIGDSYEQYF. CDR3 in DNA: TGCAGCTCCATAGGGGACTCCTACGAGCAGTACTTC.